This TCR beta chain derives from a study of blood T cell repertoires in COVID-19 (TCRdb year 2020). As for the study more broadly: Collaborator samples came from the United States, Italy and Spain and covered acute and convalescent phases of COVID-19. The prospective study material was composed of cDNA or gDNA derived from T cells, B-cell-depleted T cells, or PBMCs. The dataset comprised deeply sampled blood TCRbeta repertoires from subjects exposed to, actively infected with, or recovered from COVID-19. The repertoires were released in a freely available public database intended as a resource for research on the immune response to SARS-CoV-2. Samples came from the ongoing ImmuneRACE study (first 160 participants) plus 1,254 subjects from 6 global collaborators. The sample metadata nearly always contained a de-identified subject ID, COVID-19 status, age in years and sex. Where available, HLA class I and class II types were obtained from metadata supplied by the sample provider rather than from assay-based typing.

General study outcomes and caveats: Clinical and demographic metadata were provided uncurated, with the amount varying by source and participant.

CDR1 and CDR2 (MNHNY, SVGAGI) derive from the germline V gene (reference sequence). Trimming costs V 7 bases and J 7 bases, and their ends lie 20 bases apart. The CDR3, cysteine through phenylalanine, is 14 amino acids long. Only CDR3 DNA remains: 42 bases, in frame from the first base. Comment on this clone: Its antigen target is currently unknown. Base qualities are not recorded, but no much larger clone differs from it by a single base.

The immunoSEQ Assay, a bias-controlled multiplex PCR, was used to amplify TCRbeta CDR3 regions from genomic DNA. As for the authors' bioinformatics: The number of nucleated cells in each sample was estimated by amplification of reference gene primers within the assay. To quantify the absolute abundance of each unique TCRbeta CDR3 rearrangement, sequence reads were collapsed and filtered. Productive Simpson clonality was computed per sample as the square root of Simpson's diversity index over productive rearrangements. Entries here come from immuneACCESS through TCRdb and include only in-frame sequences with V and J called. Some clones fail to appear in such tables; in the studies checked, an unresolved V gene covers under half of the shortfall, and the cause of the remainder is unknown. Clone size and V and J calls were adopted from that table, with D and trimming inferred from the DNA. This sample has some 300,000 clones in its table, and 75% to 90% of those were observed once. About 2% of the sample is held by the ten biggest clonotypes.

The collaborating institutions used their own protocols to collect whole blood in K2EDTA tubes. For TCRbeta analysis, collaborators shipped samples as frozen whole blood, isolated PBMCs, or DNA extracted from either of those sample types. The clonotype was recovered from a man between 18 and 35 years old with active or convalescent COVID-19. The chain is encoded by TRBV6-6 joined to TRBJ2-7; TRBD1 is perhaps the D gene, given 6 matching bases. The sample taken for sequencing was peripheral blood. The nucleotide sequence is TGTGCCAGCACAGGGGTGAACTCCGGTTTAGAGCAGTACTTC. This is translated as CASTGVNSGLEQYF.